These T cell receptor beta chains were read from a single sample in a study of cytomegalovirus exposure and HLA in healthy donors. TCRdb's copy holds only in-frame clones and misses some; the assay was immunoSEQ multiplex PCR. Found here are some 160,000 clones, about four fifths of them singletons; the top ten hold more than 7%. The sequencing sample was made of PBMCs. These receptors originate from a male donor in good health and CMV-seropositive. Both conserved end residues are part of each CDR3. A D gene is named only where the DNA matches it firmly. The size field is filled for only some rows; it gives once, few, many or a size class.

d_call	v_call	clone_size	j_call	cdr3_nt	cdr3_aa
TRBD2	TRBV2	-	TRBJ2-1	TGTGCCAGCGGGAATGGAGCGGGGGGCCGGAATGAGCAGTTCTTC	CASGNGAGGRNEQFF
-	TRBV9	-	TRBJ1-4	TGTGCCAGCAGCCCAGGAGGATTATGGGGTGAAAAACTGTTTTTT	CASSPGGLWGEKLFF
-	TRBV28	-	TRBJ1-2	TGTGCCAGCAGTTTACCACAGGTTGGCGGCTACACCTTC	CASSLPQVGGYTF
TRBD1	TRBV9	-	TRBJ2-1	TGTGCCAGCAGCGTACGGGGACAGGGCAACAATGAGCAGTTCTTC	CASSVRGQGNNEQFF
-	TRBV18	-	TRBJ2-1	TGTGCCAGCTCACCGGGCAGTGAGCAGTTCTTC	CASSPGSEQFF
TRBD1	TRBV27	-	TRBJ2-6	TGTGCCAGCAGCCTCTCAGGGGGCGCTGGGGCCAACGGCCTGACTTTC	CASSLSGGAGANGLTF
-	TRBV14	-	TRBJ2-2	TGTGCCAGCAGCCCTAATTGGAACACCGGGGAGCTGTTTTTT	CASSPNWNTGELFF
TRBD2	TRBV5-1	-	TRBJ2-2	TGCGCCAGCAACCCCGGCGGGCTAGCGGGATCGAACACCGGGGAGCTGTTTTTT	CASNPGGLAGSNTGELFF
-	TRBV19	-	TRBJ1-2	TGTGCCAGTACTCCTCCAGGGAGGGAGCCTGGCTACACCTTC	CASTPPGREPGYTF
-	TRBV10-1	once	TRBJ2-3	TGCGCCAGCGGGAGCTCAGATACGCAGTATTTT	CASGSSDTQYF
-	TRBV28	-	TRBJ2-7	TGTGCCAGCAGTCGGATAGGGACTCGATACGAGCAGTACTTC	CASSRIGTRYEQYF
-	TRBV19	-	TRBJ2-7	TGTGCCAGTAGTATAGGTGGCGGCTTCTCCTACGAGCAGTACTTC	CASSIGGGFSYEQYF
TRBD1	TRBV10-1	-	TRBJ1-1	TGCGCCAGCAGTGAGCACAGGGGCACTGAAGCTTTCTTT	CASSEHRGTEAFF
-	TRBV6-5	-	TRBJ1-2	TGTGCCAGCAGTCAGACGCGGGAGGGGGGCTACACCTTC	CASSQTREGGYTF
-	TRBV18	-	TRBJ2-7	TGTGCCAGCTCGATGACAGGCTACTCCTACGAGCAGTACTTC	CASSMTGYSYEQYF
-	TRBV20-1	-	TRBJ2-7	TGCAGTGCTAAAGGGGCCACCCCACAGTACTTC	CSAKGATPQYF
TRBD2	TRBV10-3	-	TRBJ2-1	TGTGCCATCAGTGAGTCCCTAGCGGAGTACAATGAGCAGTTCTTC	CAISESLAEYNEQFF
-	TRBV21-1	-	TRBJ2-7	TGTGCCAGCAGCGGAGATCTAGCGGGAGGACGCGAGCAGTACTTC	CASSGDLAGGREQYF
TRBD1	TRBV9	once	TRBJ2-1	TGTGCCAGCAGCGTTTTGACAGGGCTCTACAATGAGCAGTTCTTC	CASSVLTGLYNEQFF
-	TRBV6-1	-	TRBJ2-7	TGTGCCAGCAGTGATCCCCACAGGGTCTCCTACGAGCAGTACTTC	CASSDPHRVSYEQYF
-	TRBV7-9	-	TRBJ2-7	TGTTCCAGCAGCCATCTACGGGACATTCCCTACGAGCAGTACTTC	CSSSHLRDIPYEQYF
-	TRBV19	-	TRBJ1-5	TGTGCCAGTAGTATAGCGTCCAGGGCTAATCAGCCCCAGCATTTT	CASSIASRANQPQHF
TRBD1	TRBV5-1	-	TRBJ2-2	TGCGTCAGCAGCTTACAGGGGAGGAACACCGGGGAGCTGTTTTTT	CVSSLQGRNTGELFF
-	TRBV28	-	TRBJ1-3	TGTGCCAGCAAGAGCTCTGGAAACACCATATATTTT	CASKSSGNTIYF
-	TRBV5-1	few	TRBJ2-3	TGCGCCAGCAGTGGGGGGGCTAGCACAGATACGCAGTATTTT	CASSGGASTDTQYF
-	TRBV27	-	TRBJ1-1	TGTGCCAGCCACACCCAGGGGAGGGAGAACACTGAAGCTTTCTTT	CASHTQGRENTEAFF
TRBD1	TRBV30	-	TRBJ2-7	TGTGCCTGGAGGCAACAGGGGGCTTCCTACGAGCAGTACTTC	CAWRQQGASYEQYF
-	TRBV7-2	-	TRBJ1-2	TGTGCCAGCCTGACTCTGAACTATGGCTACACCTTC	CASLTLNYGYTF
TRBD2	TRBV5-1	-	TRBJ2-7	TGCGCCAGCAGCTTGAGCGGGAGTCCCTACGAGCAGTACTTC	CASSLSGSPYEQYF
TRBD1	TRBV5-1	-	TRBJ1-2	TGCGCCAGCAGCTTCTACAGGGGAGATTATGGCTACACCTTC	CASSFYRGDYGYTF
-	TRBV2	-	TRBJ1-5	TGTGCCAGCAGGGGGGACATTCAGCCCCAGCATTTT	CASRGDIQPQHF
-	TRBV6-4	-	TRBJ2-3	TGTGCCAGCAGTGCCCAATGGCTAGGTCGGGGCACAGATACGCAGTATTTT	CASSAQWLGRGTDTQYF